This is a list of T cell receptor beta chains from one sample in a study of OX40 agonist ivuxolimab in advanced cancers. Clones were sequenced by immunoSEQ multiplex PCR, and TCRdb holds only the in-frame ones, with some missing. The sample comprises about 61,000 clones, over 80% of which are singletons, and over 20% rests with the top ten. Sequencing was performed on CD4+ or CD8+ T cells sorted from blood, taken in a trial of the OX40 agonist ivuxolimab. These receptors were taken from an adult with an advanced solid tumor such as melanoma, head and neck, liver or kidney cancer. CDR3s include the opening cysteine and the closing phenylalanine or tryptophan. D genes are given only for firm matches.

TRBD2	TRBJ2-1	TRBV19	CASSIGLAGDEQFF	TGTGCCAGTAGTATCGGACTAGCGGGGGATGAGCAGTTCTTC
NA	TRBJ2-3	TRBV2	CASSEARAEITDTQYF	TGTGCCAGCAGTGAAGCAAGGGCTGAGATCACAGATACGCAGTATTTT
NA	TRBJ1-1	TRBV29-1	CSVTGHNTEAFF	TGCAGCGTAACCGGCCACAACACTGAAGCTTTCTTT
NA	TRBJ1-4	TRBV25-1	CASSERGSRVEKLFF	TGTGCCAGCAGTGAACGCGGGAGCAGGGTTGAAAAACTGTTTTTT
NA	TRBJ2-1	TRBV11-3	CASSLWDNYNEQFF	TGTGCCAGCAGCCTATGGGACAACTACAATGAGCAGTTCTTC
TRBD2	TRBJ2-4	TRBV28	CASSFAGRWDIQYF	TGTGCCAGCAGTTTCGCCGGGAGGTGGGACATTCAGTACTTC
TRBD2	TRBJ2-5	TRBV27	CASGNLAGGHGETQYF	TGTGCCAGCGGTAATTTAGCGGGAGGCCATGGAGAGACCCAGTACTTC
NA	TRBJ1-1	TRBV5-1	CASSFGSGSLEAFF	TGCGCCAGCAGCTTCGGGTCAGGGTCACTTGAAGCTTTCTTT
TRBD1	TRBJ1-2	TRBV4-3	CASSQEGGGENFYGYTF	TGCGCCAGCAGCCAAGAAGGGGGCGGGGAGAACTTCTATGGCTACACCTTC
NA	TRBJ2-2	TRBV15	CATSRVLEGTGELFF	TGTGCCACCAGCAGAGTGCTTGAGGGCACCGGGGAGCTGTTTTTT
TRBD1	TRBJ1-6	TRBV27	CASSIDRAHNSPLHF	TGTGCCAGCAGCATCGACAGGGCCCATAATTCACCCCTCCACTTT